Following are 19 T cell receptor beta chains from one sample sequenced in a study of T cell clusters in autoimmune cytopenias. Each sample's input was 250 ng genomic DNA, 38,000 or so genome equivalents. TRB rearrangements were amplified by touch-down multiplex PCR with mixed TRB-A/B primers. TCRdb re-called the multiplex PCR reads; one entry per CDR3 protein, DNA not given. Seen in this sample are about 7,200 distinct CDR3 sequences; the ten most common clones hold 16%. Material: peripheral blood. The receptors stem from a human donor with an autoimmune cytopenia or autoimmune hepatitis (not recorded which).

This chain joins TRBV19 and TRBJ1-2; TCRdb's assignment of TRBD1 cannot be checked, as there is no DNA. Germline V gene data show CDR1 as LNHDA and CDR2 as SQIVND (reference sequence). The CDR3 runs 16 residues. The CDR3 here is CASSAVAGGEGYGYTF.

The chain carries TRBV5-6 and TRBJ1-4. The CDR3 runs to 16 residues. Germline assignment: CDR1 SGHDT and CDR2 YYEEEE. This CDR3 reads CASVKLGGTDNEKLFF.

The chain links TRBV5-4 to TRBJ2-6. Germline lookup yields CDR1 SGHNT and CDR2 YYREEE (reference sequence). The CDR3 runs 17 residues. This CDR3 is CASSLMGYTSGANVLTF.

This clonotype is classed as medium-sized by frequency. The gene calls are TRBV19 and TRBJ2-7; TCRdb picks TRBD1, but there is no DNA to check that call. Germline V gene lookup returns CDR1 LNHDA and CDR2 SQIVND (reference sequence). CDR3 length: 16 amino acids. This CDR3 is CASSIRGSGTSYEQYF.

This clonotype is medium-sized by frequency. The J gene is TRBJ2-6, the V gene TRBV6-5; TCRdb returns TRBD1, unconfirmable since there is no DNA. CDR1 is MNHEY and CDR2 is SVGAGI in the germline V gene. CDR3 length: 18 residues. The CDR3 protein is CASSKLTGGASGANVLTF.

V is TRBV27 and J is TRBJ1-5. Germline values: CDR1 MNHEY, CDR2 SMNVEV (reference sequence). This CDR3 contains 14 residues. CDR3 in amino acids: CASSYQASNQPQHF.

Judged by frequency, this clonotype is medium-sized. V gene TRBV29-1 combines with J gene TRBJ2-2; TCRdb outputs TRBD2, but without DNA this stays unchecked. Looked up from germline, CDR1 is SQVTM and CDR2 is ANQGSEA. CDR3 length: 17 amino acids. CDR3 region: CSVNHDLSGEDTGELFF.

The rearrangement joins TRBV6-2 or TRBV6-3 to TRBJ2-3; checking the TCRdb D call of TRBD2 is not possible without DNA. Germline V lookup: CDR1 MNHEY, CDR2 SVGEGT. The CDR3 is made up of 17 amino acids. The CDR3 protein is CASSSPLGLADADTQYF.

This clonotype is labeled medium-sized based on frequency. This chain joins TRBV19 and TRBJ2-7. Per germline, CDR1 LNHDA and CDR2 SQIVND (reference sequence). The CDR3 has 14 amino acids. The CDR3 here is CASSPGRVLYEQYF. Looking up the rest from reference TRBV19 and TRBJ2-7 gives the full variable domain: DGGITQSPKYLFRKEGQNVTLSCEQNLNHDAMYWYRQDPGQGLRLIYYSQIVNDFQKGDIAEGYSVSREKKESFPLTVTSAQKNPTAFYLCASSPGRVLYEQYFGPGTRLTVT.

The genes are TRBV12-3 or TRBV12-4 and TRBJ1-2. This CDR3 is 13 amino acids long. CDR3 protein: CASSPFDFYGYTF.

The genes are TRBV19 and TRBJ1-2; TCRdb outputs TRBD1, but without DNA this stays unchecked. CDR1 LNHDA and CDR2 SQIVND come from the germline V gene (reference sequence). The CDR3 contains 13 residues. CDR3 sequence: CATERGENYGYTF.

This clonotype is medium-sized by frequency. The CDR3 loop reads CASSYRSAGGPRGELFF. The chain joins TRBV6-6 to TRBJ2-2; TCRdb proposes TRBD2, but this gene call is untestable without DNA. The CDR3 spans 17 residues. Germline CDR1 and CDR2: MNHNY and SVGAGI (reference sequence).

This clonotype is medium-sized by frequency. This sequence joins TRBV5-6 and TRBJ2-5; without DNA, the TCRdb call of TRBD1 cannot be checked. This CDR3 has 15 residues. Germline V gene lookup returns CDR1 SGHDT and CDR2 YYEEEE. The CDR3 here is CASSDQAAVQETQYF.

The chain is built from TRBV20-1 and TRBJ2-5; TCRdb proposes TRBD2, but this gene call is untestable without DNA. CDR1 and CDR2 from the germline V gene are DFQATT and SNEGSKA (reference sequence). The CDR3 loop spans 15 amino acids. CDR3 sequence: CSAKILAGVDETQYF.

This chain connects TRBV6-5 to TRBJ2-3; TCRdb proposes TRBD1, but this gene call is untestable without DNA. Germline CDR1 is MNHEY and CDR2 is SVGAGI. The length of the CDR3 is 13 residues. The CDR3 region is CASRPGITDTQYF.

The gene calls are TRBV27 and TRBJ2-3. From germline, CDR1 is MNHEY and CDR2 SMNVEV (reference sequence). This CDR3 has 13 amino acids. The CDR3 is CASSETNTDTQYF.

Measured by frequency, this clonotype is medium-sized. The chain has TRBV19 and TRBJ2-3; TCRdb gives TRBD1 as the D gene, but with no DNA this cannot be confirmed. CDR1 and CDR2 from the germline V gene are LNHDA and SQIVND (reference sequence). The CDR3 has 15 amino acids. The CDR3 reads CASTPRGESTDTQYF.

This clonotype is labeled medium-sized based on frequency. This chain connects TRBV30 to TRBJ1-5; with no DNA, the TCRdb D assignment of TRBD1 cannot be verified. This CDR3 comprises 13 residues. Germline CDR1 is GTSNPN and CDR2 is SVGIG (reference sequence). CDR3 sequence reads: CAWTVGARQPQHF.

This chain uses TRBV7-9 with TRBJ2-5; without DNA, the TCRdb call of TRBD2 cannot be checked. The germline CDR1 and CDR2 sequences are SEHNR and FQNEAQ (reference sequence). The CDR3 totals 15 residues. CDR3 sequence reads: CASSLHGRVEETQYF.